Presented here are 2 T cell receptor beta chains from one specimen sequenced in a study of T cells in Graves' hyperthyroidism and ophthalmopathy. From RNA transcripts, TCR beta CDR3 regions were amplified. During a first-round RT-PCR of the TCR CDR3, the HTBI primer set was used. One entry per CDR3 protein, called by TCRdb with MiXCR from the multiplex PCR reads. The table shows roughly 500,000 distinct CDR3 sequences, with around 43% occurring only once. The sequenced sample consisted of peripheral blood or thyroid tissue (not recorded which). These receptors all stem from an adult woman with Graves' disease, either hyperthyroidism or ophthalmopathy (not recorded which).

In its sample, this clonotype was seen a few times. The V call is TRBV25-1, the J call TRBJ1-4; 10 bases agree with TRBD1. Germline V gene data show CDR1 as MGHDK and CDR2 as SYGVNS. V gave up 6 bases and J gave up 3 bases; unmatched junction bases: 10. The CDR3 has 17 amino acids. Here the CDR3 DNA reads TGTGCCAGCAGCGCGACAGGGGGCGTCTGGTCTAATGAAAAACTGTTTTTT. Its protein product is CASSATGGVWSNEKLFF.

This clonotype was seen many times. V usage is TRBV4-2 and J usage is TRBJ1-2; D remains unclear. CDR3 length: 15 amino acids. The V gene lost 0 bases and the J gene lost 3 bases, with 11 bases spanning the gap. Germline values: CDR1 LGHNA, CDR2 YNFKEQ. The CDR3 loop reads CASSQDYPGDYGYTF. CDR3 DNA sequence: TGTGCCAGCAGCCAAGATTATCCAGGAGACTATGGCTACACCTTC.